This paragraph reports one TCR beta chain. Its antigen is unidentified. This sample stems from a study of cytomegalovirus exposure and HLA in healthy donors. Study outcomes and limitations: The TCR clusters that emerged in the first cohort tended, a later analysis found, to co-occur in the approximately 110 validation repertoires. The investigators catalogued 160 or so TCR beta chains as cytomegalovirus-associated. The classifier, whose performance was assessed in both the original and validation cohorts, reportedly diagnosed cytomegalovirus status with high specificity and sensitivity. A few of the chains that were CMV-associated were confirmed in vitro to be specific for CMV antigens.

Here immunoSEQ multiplex PCR was the method, and the copy in TCRdb shows in-frame clones only, minus some. Here the sample spans some 98,000 clones, more than 85% being singletons. The CDR3 sequence is 16 residues long. CDR1 and CDR2 (germline): SGDLS, YYNGEE. V lost 5 bases to trimming and J lost 1 base; unmatched junction nucleotides: 7. The origin of this receptor is a man younger than 35 in good health and CMV-seropositive. Material for sequencing was PBMCs. This chain uses TRBV9 with TRBJ2-3; 10 positions match TRBD2. The CDR3 spells CASSFYGLAGTDTQYF. CDR3 nucleotides: TGTGCCAGCAGTTTTTATGGACTAGCGGGCACAGATACGCAGTATTTT.